A selection of T cell receptor beta chains follows, all from one sample in a study of response to subunit inactivated influenza vaccine. TCRdb independently ran MiXCR on the RT-PCR reads; one entry per CDR3 protein. The data contain under 850,000 distinct CDR3 sequences, roughly 18% of them singletons. The source was PBMCs from blood, collected roughly 5 days after vaccination. The source is a man between 45 and 60 years old who received an inactivated influenza vaccine. The CDR3 runs from the conserved cysteine through the conserved F or W. Fields, in order: V gene, J gene, CDR3 protein.

v_gene: TRBV10-3
j_gene: TRBJ2-1
CDR3aa: CRSPGLAGSEQFF

v_gene: TRBV11-2
j_gene: TRBJ1-2
CDR3aa: CASSLAPQGVYYGYTF

v_gene: TRBV28
j_gene: TRBJ2-6
CDR3aa: CASSLGTAYISGANVLTF

v_gene: TRBV12-3/TRBV12-4
j_gene: TRBJ2-2
CDR3aa: CASRRGGASTGELFF

v_gene: TRBV3-1
j_gene: TRBJ2-2
CDR3aa: CASSQEPGPNTGELFF

v_gene: TRBV7-2
j_gene: TRBJ1-2
CDR3aa: CASSLVSGQGSYGYTF

v_gene: TRBV25-1
j_gene: TRBJ2-1
CDR3aa: CASSAASHQLYNEQFF

v_gene: TRBV6-7
j_gene: TRBJ2-1
CDR3aa: CASSLLRGDSYNEQFF

v_gene: TRBV12-3/TRBV12-4
j_gene: TRBJ2-1
CDR3aa: CASSQASGGRNEQFF

v_gene: TRBV28
j_gene: TRBJ2-7
CDR3aa: CASSWDRTLSYEQYF

v_gene: TRBV2
j_gene: TRBJ2-1
CDR3aa: CASTEQGRAYNEQFF

v_gene: TRBV5-1
j_gene: TRBJ2-3
CDR3aa: CASSLAMVAGSTDTQYF

v_gene: TRBV11-2
j_gene: TRBJ2-1
CDR3aa: CASSPQGYEQFF

v_gene: TRBV7-9
j_gene: TRBJ2-1
CDR3aa: CASSSYQGALRQFF

v_gene: TRBV12-3/TRBV12-4
j_gene: TRBJ1-4
CDR3aa: CASSFYPQGEKLFF

v_gene: TRBV20-1
j_gene: TRBJ2-4
CDR3aa: CSANLAGGVAKNIQYF

v_gene: TRBV5-1
j_gene: TRBJ1-1
CDR3aa: CASSVTGTGAPEAFF

v_gene: TRBV20-1
j_gene: TRBJ1-2
CDR3aa: CSARDMGGYGYTF

v_gene: TRBV4-1
j_gene: TRBJ2-1
CDR3aa: CATGGGGDGDEQFF

v_gene: TRBV9
j_gene: TRBJ2-3
CDR3aa: CASSPWGGDTDTQYF

v_gene: TRBV12-3/TRBV12-4
j_gene: TRBJ2-3
CDR3aa: CASTRQAGVGDTQYF

v_gene: TRBV7-2
j_gene: TRBJ2-3
CDR3aa: CASSSSGLVADTQYF

v_gene: TRBV5-1
j_gene: TRBJ2-1
CDR3aa: CASSPTGNTYNEQFF

v_gene: TRBV9
j_gene: TRBJ2-7
CDR3aa: CASNVEGSYEQYF

v_gene: TRBV12-3/TRBV12-4
j_gene: TRBJ2-3
CDR3aa: CASRFPPGGSTDTQYF

v_gene: TRBV29-1
j_gene: TRBJ2-5
CDR3aa: CSVGETQYF

v_gene: TRBV6-2/TRBV6-3
j_gene: TRBJ2-1
CDR3aa: CASSPPAGGGSFF

v_gene: TRBV20-1
j_gene: TRBJ2-1
CDR3aa: CSAPGGRGTSNEQFF

v_gene: TRBV6-4
j_gene: TRBJ1-6
CDR3aa: CASSEAGGRNSPLHF

v_gene: TRBV5-6
j_gene: TRBJ2-3
CDR3aa: CASSMAAEWSTDTQYF

v_gene: TRBV12-3/TRBV12-4
j_gene: TRBJ1-1
CDR3aa: CASSPYTEAFF

v_gene: TRBV10-3
j_gene: TRBJ2-1
CDR3aa: CAISGLGEGVQESYNEQFF

v_gene: TRBV7-6
j_gene: TRBJ2-1
CDR3aa: CASSLAPNGEQFF

v_gene: TRBV5-1
j_gene: TRBJ2-7
CDR3aa: CASSIAIYEQYF

v_gene: TRBV4-3
j_gene: TRBJ1-2
CDR3aa: CASSQGQGTNYGYTF

v_gene: TRBV20-1
j_gene: TRBJ2-3
CDR3aa: CGARDLPSGGDTQYF

v_gene: TRBV24-1
j_gene: TRBJ2-7
CDR3aa: CATGADSNEQYF

v_gene: TRBV7-2
j_gene: TRBJ1-3
CDR3aa: CASSYGQAISGNTIYF

v_gene: TRBV28
j_gene: TRBJ2-1
CDR3aa: CASSFLDRGFYNEQFF